This T cell receptor (beta chain) was documented in a study of T cells in Graves' hyperthyroidism and ophthalmopathy. Study-level points and caveats: Ophthalmopathy was identified by the model a median about 6 months ahead of onset.

Amplified TCR beta CDR3 regions came from RNA transcripts. The HTBI primer set drove a first-round RT-PCR of the TCR CDR3. TCRdb itself ran the multiplex PCR reads through MiXCR, one entry per CDR3 protein. The sample contains approximately 480,000 distinct CDR3 sequences, around 20% of which appear only once. This clonotype was recorded many times. The antigen remains unidentified. Absent ophthalmopathy progression within 18 months defined stable Graves' hyperthyroidism. Exclusion followed for patients with uncontrolled infection, other autoimmune disease, pregnancy or lactation. Each diagnosis drew on symptoms, thyroxine, TRAb, thyroid ultrasound and orbital computed tomography findings. V was pared by 4 bases and J by 8 bases, with 11 bases between. Germline V lookup: CDR1 MNHNS, CDR2 SASEGT. The CDR3 is made up of 13 amino acids.

This receptor was taken from a man between 18 and 35 years old with Graves' hyperthyroidism. The source material was blood. This chain joins TRBV6-1 and TRBJ2-2; the D gene is possibly TRBD2 (7 bases). The CDR3 DNA follows: TGTGCCAGCAGTGCGGGGGGCCAGGGGGAGCTGTTTTTT. This gives the protein CASSAGGQGELFF.